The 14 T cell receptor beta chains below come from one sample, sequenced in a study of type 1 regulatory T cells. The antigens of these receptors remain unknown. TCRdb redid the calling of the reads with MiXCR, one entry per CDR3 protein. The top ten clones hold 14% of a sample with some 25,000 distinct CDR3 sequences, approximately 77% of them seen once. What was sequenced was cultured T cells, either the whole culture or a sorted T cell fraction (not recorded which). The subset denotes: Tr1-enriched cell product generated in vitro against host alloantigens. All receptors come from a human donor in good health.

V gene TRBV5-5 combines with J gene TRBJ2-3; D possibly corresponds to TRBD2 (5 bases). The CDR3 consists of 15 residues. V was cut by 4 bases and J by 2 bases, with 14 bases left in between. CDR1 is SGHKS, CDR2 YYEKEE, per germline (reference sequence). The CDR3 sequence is CASSAGLLFTDTQYF. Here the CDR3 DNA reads TGTGCCAGCAGCGCCGGACTCCTATTCACAGATACGCAGTATTTT.

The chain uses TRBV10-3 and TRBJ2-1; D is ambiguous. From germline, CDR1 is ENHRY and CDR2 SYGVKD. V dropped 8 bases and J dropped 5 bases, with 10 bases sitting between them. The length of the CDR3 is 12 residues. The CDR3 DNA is TGTGCCATCTCTCAGCCCAACAATGAGCAGTTCTTC. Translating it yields CAISQPNNEQFF.

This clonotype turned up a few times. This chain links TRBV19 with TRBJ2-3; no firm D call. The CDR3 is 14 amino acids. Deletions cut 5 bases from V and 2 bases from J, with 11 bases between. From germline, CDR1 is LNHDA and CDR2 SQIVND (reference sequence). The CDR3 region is CASSFRSLTDTQYF. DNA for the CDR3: TGTGCCAGTAGTTTCCGATCCCTCACAGATACGCAGTATTTT.

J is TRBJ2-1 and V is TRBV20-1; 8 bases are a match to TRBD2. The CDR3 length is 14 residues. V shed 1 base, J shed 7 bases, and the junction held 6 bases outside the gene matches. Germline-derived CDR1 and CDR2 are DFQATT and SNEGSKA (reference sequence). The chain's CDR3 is CSARGTGGRNEQFF. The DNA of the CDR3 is TGCAGTGCTAGAGGAACGGGGGGGCGTAATGAGCAGTTCTTC.

The CDR3 here is CASSLRVPYNEQFF. CDR3 in DNA: TGTGCCAGCAGCCTCAGGGTCCCCTACAATGAGCAGTTCTTC. The V and J genes are TRBV7-3 and TRBJ2-1; possibly TRBD1 for D (5 bases). Trimming shortened V by 5 bases and J by 2 bases, and 10 bases separated the two germline ends. This CDR3 is 14 amino acids long. Germline V gene sequence: CDR1 SGHTA, CDR2 FQGTGA.

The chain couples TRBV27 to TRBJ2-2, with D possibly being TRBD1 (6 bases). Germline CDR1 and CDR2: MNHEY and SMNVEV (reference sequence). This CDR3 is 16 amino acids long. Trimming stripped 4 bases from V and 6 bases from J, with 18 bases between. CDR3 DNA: TGTGCCAGCAGTTCCCATGGGCCAGGGGCGGCCGGGGAGCTGTTTTTT. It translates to CASSSHGPGAAGELFF.

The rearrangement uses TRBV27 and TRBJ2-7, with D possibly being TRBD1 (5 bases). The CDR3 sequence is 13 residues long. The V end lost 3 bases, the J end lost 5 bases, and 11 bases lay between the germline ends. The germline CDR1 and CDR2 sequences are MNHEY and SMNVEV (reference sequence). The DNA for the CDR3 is TGTGCCAGCAGTTTGATTTGGGGCCACGAGCAGTACTTC. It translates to CASSLIWGHEQYF.

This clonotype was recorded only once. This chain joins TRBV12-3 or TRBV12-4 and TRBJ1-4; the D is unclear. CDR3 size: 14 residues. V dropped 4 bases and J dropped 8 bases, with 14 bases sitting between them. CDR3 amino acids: CASSSDRRVEKLFF. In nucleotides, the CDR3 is TGTGCCAGCAGTTCGGACCGCCGGGTGGAAAAACTGTTTTTT.

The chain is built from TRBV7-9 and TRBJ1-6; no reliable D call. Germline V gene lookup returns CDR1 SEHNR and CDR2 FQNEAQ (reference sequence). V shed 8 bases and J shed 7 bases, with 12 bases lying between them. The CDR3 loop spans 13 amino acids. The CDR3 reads CASGGESNSPLHF. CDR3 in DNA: TGTGCCAGCGGCGGAGAGAGCAATTCACCCCTCCACTTT.

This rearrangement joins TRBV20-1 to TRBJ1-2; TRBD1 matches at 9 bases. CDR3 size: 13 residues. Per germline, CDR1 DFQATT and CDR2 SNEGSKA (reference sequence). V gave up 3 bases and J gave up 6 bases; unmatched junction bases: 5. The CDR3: CSASPGTGHGYTF. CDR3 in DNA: TGCAGTGCTAGTCCCGGGACAGGGCATGGCTACACCTTC.

CDR3 amino acids: CASSLTGGTEAFF. For the CDR3, the DNA is TGTGCCAGCAGTCTGACAGGGGGCACTGAAGCTTTCTTT. The chain recombines TRBV7-3 with TRBJ1-1, with TRBD1 matching 9 bases. The germline V gene has CDR1 SGHTA and CDR2 FQGTGA. There are 13 residues in the CDR3. V trimming: 6 bases; J trimming: 4 bases; junction bases outside the gene matches: 3.

The CDR3 sequence: CASSPDSPNQPQHF. The CDR3 coding sequence is TGCGCCAGCAGCCCCGACAGCCCCAATCAGCCCCAGCATTTT. The chain is built from TRBV5-1 and TRBJ1-5; possible D gene TRBD1, 5 bases. CDR3 length equals 14 residues. Germline-derived CDR1 and CDR2 are SGHRS and YFSETQ. V was clipped by 4 bases and J by 3 bases, with 11 bases between them.

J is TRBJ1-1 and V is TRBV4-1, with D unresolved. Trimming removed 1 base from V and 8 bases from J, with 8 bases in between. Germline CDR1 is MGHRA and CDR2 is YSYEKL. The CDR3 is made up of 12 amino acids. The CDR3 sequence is CASSQVGREAFF. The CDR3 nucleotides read TGCGCCAGCAGCCAAGTCGGGCGCGAAGCTTTCTTT.

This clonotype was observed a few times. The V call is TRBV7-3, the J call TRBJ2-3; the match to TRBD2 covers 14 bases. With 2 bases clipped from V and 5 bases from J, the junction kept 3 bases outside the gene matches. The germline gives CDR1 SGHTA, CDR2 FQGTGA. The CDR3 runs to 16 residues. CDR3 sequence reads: CASSLGLAGGLDTQYF. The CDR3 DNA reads TGTGCCAGCAGCTTAGGACTAGCGGGGGGCCTAGATACGCAGTATTTT.